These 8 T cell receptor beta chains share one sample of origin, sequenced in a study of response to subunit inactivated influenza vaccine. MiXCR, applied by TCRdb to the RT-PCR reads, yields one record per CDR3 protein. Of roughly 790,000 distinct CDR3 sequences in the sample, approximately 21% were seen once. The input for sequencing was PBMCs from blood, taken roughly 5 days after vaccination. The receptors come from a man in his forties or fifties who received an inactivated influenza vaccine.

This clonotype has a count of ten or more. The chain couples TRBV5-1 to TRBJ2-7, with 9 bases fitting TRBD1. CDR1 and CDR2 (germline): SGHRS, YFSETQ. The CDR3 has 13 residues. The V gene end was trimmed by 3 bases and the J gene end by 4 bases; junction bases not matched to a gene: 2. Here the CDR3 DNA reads TGCGCCAGCAGCTCCGGACAGGGGTACGAGCAGTACTTC. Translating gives CASSSGQGYEQYF.

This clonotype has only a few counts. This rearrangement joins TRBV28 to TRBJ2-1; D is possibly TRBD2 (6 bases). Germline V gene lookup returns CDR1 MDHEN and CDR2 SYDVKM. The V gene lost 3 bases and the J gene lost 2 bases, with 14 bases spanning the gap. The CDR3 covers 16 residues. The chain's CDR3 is CASSFGGTLAYNEQFF. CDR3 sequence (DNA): TGTGCCAGCAGTTTCGGGGGTACCCTTGCCTACAATGAGCAGTTCTTC.

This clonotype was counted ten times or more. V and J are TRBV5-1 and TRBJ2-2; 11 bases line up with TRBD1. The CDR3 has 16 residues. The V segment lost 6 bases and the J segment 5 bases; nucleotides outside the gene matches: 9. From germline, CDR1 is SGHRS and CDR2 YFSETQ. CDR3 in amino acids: CASMDSGQGGTGELFF. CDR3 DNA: TGCGCCAGCATGGACTCGGGACAGGGGGGAACCGGGGAGCTGTTTTTT.

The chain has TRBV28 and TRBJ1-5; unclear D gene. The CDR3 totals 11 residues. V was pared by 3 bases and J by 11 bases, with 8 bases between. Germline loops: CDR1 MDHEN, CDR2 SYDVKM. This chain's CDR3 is CASSLARAQHF. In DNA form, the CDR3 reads TGTGCCAGCAGTTTGGCTCGGGCCCAGCATTTT.

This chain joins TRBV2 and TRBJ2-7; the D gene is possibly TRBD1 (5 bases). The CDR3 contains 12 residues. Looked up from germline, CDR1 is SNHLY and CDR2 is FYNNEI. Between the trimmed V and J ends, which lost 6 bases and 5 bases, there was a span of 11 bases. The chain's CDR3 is CASRLAGNEQYF. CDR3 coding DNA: TGTGCCAGCAGGTTAGCAGGGAACGAGCAGTACTTC.

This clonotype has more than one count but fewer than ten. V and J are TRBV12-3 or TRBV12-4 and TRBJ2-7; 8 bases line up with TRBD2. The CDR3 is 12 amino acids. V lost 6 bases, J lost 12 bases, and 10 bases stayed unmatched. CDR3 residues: CASRTGTRKLYF. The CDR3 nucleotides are TGTGCCAGCAGAACCGGGACTAGAAAATTGTACTTC.

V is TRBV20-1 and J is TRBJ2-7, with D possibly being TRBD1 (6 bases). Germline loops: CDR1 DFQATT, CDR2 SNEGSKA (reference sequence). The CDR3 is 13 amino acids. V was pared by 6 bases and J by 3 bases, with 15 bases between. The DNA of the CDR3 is TGCAGTGCCCACGTCATGACAGGCTACGAGCAGTACTTC. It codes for CSAHVMTGYEQYF.

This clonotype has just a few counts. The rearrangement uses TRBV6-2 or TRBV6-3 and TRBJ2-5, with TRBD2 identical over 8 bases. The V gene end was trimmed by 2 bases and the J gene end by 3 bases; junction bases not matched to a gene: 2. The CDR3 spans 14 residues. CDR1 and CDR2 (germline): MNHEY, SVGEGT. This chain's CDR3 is CASSYELAEETQYF. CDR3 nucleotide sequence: TGTGCCAGCAGTTACGAACTAGCGGAAGAGACCCAGTACTTC.